Included here is one T cell receptor beta chain sequence, with context. What it recognizes is unknown. This specimen belongs to a study of T cells after yellow fever vaccination. The study, taken as a whole, reports: Weaker overall was a secondary response that nonetheless peaked faster, on day 5 versus 15.

UMIs and a universal primer site were added when TCR cDNA was made by 5'RACE template switching. TCRdb passed the 5' RACE reads through MiXCR, listing each CDR3 protein once. The table has under 150,000 distinct CDR3 sequences, 7.7% seen once. This CDR3 has 19 amino acids. Per germline, CDR1 SQVTM and CDR2 ANQGSEA. V was shortened by 4 bases and J by 0 bases, with 25 bases between the two germline ends. The chain carries TRBV29-1 and TRBJ2-1, with D possibly being TRBD1 or TRBD2 (6 bases each). This specimen was CD4+ T cells sorted from PBMCs, taken 5 days after the yellow fever booster vaccination. This TCR was recovered from a man aged 25 to 45 who received the YFV17D yellow fever vaccine. Here the CDR3 DNA reads TGCAGCGTTGGTTACACGATCGGGGGCGGCCTTAGCTCCTACAATGAGCAGTTCTTC. This sequence encodes CSVGYTIGGGLSSYNEQFF.